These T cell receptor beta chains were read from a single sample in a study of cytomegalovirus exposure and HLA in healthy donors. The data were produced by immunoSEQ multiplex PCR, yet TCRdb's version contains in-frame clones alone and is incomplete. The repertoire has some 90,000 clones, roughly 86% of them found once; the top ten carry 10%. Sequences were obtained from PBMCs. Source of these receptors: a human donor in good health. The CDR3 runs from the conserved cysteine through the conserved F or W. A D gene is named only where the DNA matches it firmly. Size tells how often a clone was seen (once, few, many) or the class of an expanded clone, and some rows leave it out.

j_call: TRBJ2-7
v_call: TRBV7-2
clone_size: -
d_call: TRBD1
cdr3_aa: CASSLGGLQGAREQYF
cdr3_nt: TGTGCCAGCAGCTTAGGTGGTCTACAGGGGGCGCGAGAGCAGTACTTC

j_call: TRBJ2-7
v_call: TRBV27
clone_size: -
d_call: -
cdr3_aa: CASSGPLGADLYEQYF
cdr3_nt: TGTGCCAGCAGTGGCCCCCTGGGAGCGGACCTCTACGAGCAGTACTTC

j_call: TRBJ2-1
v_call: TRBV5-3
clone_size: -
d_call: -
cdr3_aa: CARSGEYNEQFF
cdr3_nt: TGTGCCAGAAGCGGGGAGTACAATGAGCAGTTCTTC

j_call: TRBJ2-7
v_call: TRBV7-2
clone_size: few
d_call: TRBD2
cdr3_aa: CASSLGRGGAYEQYF
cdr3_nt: TGTGCCAGCAGCTTAGGCCGCGGGGGGGCCTACGAGCAGTACTTC

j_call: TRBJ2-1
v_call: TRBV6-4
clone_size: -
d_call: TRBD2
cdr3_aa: CASSDSGPGSNEQFF
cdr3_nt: TGTGCCAGCAGTGATAGCGGGCCCGGGAGTAATGAGCAGTTCTTC

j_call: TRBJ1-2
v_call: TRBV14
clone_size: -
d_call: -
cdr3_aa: CASSQDGLWGYTF
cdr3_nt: TGTGCCAGCAGCCAAGACGGTCTTTGGGGCTACACCTTC

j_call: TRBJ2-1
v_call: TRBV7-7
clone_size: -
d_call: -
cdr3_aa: CASSLAPLARNGQFF
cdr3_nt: TGTGCCAGCAGCTTAGCGCCACTAGCAAGGAATGGGCAGTTCTTC

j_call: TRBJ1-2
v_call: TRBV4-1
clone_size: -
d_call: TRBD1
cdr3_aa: CASSQERGQGSNHGYTF
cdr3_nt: TGCGCCAGCAGCCAAGAGAGGGGACAGGGCTCCAACCATGGCTACACCTTC

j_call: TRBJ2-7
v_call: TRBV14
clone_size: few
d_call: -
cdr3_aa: CASSQSGSYEQYF
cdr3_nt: TGTGCCAGCAGCCAGTCAGGATCCTACGAGCAGTACTTC

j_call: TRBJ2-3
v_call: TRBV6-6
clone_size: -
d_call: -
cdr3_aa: CASSYSGSGYTDTQYF
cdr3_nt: TGTGCCAGCAGTTACTCGGGTAGCGGTTACACAGATACGCAGTATTTT

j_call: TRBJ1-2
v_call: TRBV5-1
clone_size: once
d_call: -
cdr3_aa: CASSPASPSDGYTF
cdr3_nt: TGCGCCAGCAGCCCAGCTTCCCCCAGCGATGGCTACACCTTC

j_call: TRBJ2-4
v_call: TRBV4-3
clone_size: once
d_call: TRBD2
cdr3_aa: CASSQEVAGYRRAKNIQYF
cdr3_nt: TGCGCCAGCAGCCAAGAAGTAGCGGGGTATAGGAGGGCCAAAAACATTCAGTACTTC

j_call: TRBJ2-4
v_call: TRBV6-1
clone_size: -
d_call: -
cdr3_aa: CASIPMEGQWNIQYF
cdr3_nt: TGTGCCAGCATTCCGATGGAGGGCCAGTGGAACATTCAGTACTTC

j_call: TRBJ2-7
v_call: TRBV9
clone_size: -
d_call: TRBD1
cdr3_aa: CASSFGTGFYEQYF
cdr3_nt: TGTGCCAGCAGCTTCGGGACAGGGTTTTACGAGCAGTACTTC

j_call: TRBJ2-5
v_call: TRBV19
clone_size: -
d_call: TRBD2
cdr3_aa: CASSMGGGAETQYF
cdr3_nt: TGTGCCAGTAGTATGGGCGGGGGGGCTGAGACCCAGTACTTC

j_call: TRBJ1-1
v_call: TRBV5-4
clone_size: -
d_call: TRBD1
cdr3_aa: CAIYPGTGRASTEAFF
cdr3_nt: TGTGCCATCTACCCCGGGACAGGGAGGGCGAGCACTGAAGCTTTCTTT

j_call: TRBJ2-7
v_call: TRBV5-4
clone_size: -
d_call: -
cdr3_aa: CASSPTGSYEQYF
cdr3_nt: TGTGCCAGCAGCCCGACAGGCTCCTACGAGCAGTACTTC

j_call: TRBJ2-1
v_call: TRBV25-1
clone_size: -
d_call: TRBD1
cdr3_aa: CASSETNRGNEQFF
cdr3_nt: TGTGCCAGCAGTGAAACAAACAGGGGAAATGAGCAGTTCTTC

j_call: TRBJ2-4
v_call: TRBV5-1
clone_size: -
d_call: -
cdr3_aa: CASSGEQGWGNIQYF
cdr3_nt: TGCGCCAGCAGCGGGGAACAGGGATGGGGGAACATTCAGTACTTC

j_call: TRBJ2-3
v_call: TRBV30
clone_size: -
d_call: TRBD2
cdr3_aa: CAWSETSGLTDTQYF
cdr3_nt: TGTGCCTGGAGCGAAACTAGCGGGCTCACAGATACGCAGTATTTT

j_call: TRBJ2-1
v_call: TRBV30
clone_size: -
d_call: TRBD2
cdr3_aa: CAWSASGTSRAYEQFF
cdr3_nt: TGTGCCTGGAGTGCCTCCGGGACTAGCCGGGCGTATGAGCAGTTCTTC

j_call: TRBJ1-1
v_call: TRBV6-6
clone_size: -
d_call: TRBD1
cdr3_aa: CASRGQGGRNTEAFF
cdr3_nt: TGTGCCAGCAGGGGACAGGGCGGCCGGAACACTGAAGCTTTCTTT

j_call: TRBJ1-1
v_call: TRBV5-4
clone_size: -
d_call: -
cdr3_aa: CASSLGVMNTEAFF
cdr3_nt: TGTGCCAGCAGCTTGGGAGTCATGAACACTGAAGCTTTCTTT

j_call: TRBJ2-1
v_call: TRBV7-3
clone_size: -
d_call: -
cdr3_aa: CASSSLGTPLGDEQFF
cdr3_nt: TGTGCCAGCAGCTCGCTTGGGACTCCCCTCGGGGATGAGCAGTTCTTC

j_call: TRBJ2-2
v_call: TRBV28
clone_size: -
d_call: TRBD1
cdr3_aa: CASSLWGTGNTGELFF
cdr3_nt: TGTGCCAGCAGTTTGTGGGGGACAGGTAACACCGGGGAGCTGTTTTTT

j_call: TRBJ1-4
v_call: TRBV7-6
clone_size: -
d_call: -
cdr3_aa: CASSLQERGQKLFF
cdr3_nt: TGTGCCAGCAGCCTCCAAGAGCGGGGTCAAAAACTGTTTTTT

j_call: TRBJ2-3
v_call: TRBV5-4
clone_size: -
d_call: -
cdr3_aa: CASSLEGRVTDTQYF
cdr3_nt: TGTGCCAGCAGCTTGGAAGGCAGGGTGACAGATACGCAGTATTTT

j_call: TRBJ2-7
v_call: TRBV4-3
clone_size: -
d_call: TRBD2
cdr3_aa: CASGPTGGSYEQYF
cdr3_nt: TGCGCCAGCGGCCCAACGGGGGGGTCCTACGAGCAGTACTTC

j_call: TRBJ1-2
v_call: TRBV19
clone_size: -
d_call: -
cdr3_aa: CASSIRSAGDYGYTF
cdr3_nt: TGTGCCAGTAGTATCCGGTCCGCCGGGGACTATGGCTACACCTTC

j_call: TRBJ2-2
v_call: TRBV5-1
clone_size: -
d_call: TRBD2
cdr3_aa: CASSFYQGLENTGEVFF
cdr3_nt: TGCGCCAGCAGCTTCTATCAGGGACTAGAGAACACCGGGGAGGTGTTTTTT

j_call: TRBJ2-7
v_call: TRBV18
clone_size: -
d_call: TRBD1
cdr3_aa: CASSQGTGDQWQYF
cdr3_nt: TGTGCCAGCTCCCAAGGGACAGGGGATCAGTGGCAGTACTTC

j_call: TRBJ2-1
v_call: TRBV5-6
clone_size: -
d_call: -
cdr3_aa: CASIRGYDNEQFF
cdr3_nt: TGTGCCAGCATCCGGGGGTACGATAATGAGCAGTTCTTC

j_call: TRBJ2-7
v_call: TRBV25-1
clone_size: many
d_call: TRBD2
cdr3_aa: CASSEPSGETYEQYF
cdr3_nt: TGTGCCAGCAGTGAACCTAGCGGGGAAACCTACGAGCAGTACTTC

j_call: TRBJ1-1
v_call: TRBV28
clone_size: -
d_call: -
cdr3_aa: CASSFSDGAFF
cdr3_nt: TGTGCCAGCAGTTTTTCCGACGGGGCTTTCTTT

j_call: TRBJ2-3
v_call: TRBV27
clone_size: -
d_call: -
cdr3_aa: CASSLVGTPDTQYF
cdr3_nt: TGTGCCAGCAGTTTAGTCGGGACACCGGATACGCAGTATTTT

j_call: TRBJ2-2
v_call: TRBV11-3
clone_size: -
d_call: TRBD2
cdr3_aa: CASSLDERLAGRITGELFF
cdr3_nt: TGTGCCAGCAGCTTAGATGAACGACTAGCGGGACGGATCACCGGGGAGCTGTTTTTT

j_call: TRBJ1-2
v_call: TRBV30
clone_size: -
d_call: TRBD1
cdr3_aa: CAWMGQSYGYTF
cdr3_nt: TGTGCCTGGATGGGACAGAGCTATGGCTACACCTTC

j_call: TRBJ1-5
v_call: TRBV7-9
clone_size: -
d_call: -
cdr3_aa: CASSLAGGPNQPQHF
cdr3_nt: TGTGCCAGCAGCTTAGCAGGGGGACCCAATCAGCCCCAGCATTTT

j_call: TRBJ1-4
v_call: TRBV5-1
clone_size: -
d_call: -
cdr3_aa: CASRAQGLNEKLFF
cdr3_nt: TGCGCCAGCAGGGCGCAGGGGCTTAATGAAAAACTGTTTTTT

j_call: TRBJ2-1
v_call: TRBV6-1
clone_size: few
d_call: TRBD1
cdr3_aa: CASRSGQGAYNEQFF
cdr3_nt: TGTGCCAGCAGATCGGGACAGGGGGCCTACAATGAGCAGTTCTTC